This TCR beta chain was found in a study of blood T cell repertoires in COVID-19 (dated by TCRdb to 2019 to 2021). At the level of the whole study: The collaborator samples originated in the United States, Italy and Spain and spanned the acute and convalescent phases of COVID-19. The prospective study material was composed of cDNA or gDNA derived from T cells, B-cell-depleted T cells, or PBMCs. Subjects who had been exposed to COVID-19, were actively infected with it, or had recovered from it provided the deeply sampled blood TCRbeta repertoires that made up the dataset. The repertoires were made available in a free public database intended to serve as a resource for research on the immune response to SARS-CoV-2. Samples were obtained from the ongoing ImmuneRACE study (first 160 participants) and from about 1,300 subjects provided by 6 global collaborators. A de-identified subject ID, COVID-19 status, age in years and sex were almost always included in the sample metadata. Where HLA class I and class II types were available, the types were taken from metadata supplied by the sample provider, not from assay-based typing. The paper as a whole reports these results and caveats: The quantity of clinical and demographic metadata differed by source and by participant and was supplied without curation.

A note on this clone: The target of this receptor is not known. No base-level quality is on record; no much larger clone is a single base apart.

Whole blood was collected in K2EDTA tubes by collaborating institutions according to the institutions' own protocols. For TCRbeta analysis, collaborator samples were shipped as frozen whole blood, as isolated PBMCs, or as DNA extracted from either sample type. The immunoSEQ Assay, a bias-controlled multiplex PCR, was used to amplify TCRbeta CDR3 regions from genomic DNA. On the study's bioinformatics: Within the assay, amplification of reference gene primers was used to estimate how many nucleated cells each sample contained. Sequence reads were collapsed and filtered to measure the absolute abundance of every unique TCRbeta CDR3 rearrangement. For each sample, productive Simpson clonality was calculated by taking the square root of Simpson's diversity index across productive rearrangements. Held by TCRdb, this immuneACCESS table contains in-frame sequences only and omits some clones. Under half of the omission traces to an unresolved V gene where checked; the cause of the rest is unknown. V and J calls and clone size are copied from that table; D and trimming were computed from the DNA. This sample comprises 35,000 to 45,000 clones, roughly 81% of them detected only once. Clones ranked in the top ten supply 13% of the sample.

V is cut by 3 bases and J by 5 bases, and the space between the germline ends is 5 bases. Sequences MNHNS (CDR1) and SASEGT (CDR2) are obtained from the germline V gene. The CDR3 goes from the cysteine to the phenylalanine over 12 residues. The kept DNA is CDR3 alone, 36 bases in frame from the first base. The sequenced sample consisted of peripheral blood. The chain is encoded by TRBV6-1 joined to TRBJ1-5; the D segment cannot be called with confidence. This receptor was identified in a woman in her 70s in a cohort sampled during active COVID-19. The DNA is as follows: TGTGCCAGCAGTGATCCCTATCAGCCCCAGCATTTT. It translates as CASSDPYQPQHF.